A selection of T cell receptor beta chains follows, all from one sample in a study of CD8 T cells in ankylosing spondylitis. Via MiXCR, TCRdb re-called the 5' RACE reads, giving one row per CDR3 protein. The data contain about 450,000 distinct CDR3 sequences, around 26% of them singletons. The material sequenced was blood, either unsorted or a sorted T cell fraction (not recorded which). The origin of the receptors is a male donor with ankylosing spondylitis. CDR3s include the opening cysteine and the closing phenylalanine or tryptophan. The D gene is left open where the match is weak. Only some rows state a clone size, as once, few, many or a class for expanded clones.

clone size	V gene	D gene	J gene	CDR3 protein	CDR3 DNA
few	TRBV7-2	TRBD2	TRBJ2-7	CASSLRTSGPYEQYF	TGTGCCAGCAGCTTAAGAACTAGCGGACCCTACGAGCAGTACTTC
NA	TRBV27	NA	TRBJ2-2	CASTPGQNTGELFF	TGTGCCAGCACCCCAGGACAGAACACCGGGGAGCTGTTTTTT
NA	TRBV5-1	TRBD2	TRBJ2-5	CASSFPGLAGVYQETQYF	TGCGCCAGCAGCTTCCCGGGACTAGCGGGTGTGTACCAAGAGACCCAGTACTTC
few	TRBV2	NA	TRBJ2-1	CASSEGGSSYNEQFF	TGTGCCAGCAGTGAAGGAGGGAGCTCCTACAATGAGCAGTTCTTC
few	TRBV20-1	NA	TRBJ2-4	CSAEASNIQYF	TGCAGTGCTGAGGCCTCGAACATTCAGTACTTC
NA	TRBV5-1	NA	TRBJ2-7	CASSGGDNWGEQYF	TGCGCCAGCAGCGGGGGGGACAACTGGGGCGAGCAGTACTTC
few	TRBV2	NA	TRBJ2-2	CASGGSRNTGELFF	TGTGCCAGCGGAGGGAGTAGAAACACCGGGGAGCTGTTTTTT
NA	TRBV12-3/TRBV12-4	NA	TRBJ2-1	CASSFQRKLPNEQFF	TGTGCCAGCAGTTTTCAGCGGAAATTACCCAATGAGCAGTTCTTC
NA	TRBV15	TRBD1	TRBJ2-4	CATSSRGPAKNIQYF	TGTGCCACCAGCTCCAGGGGGCCAGCCAAAAACATTCAGTACTTC
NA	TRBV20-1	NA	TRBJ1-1	CSVRPTGTEAFF	TGCAGCGTCCGGCCTACTGGGACTGAAGCTTTCTTT
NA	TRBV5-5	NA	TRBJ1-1	CASHRALPSTEAFF	TGTGCCAGCCACAGGGCCCTGCCGAGCACTGAAGCTTTCTTT
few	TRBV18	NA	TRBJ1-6	CASSSDSNSPLHF	TGTGCCAGCTCGTCCGACAGTAATTCACCCCTCCACTTT
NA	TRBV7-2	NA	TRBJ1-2	CASSPPSQIRNYGYTF	TGTGCCAGCAGCCCGCCCAGCCAGATCCGTAACTATGGCTACACCTTC
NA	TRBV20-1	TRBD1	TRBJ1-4	CSAMDRGGEKLFF	TGCAGTGCAATGGACAGGGGCGGTGAAAAACTGTTTTTT
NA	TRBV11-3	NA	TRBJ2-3	CASSPGSGREAADTQYF	TGTGCCAGCAGCCCAGGATCGGGCAGGGAAGCCGCAGATACGCAGTATTTT
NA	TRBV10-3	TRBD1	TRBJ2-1	CAISPTRDRGWNEQFF	TGTGCCATCAGCCCAACGAGGGACAGGGGTTGGAATGAGCAGTTCTTC
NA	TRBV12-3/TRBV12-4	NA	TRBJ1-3	CASSRTHLYSGNTIYF	TGTGCCAGCAGCAGGACTCATCTCTACTCTGGAAACACCATATATTTT
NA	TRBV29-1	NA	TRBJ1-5	CSGWDGINQPQHF	TGCAGCGGCTGGGATGGCATAAATCAGCCCCAGCATTTT
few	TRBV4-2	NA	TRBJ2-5	CASSPLRGETQYF	TGTGCCAGCAGCCCCCTAAGGGGAGAGACCCAGTACTTC
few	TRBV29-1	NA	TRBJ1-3	CSVRKASSGNTIYF	TGCAGCGTAAGAAAGGCGTCCTCTGGAAACACCATATATTTT
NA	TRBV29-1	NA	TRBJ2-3	CSVLGQGSDTQYF	TGCAGCGTCCTCGGACAAGGCTCAGATACGCAGTATTTT
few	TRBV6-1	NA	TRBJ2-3	CASGPQGEGTDTQYF	TGTGCCAGCGGACCCCAAGGGGAAGGCACAGATACGCAGTATTTT
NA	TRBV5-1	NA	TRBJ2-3	CASTFPGADTQYF	TGCGCCAGCACTTTCCCCGGGGCAGATACGCAGTATTTT
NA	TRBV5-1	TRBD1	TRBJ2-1	CASNRDSYEQFF	TGCGCCAGCAACCGGGACAGTTATGAGCAGTTCTTC
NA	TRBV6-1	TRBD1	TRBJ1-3	CASSKGTGDGNTIYF	TGTGCCAGCAGCAAGGGGACAGGGGATGGAAACACCATATATTTT
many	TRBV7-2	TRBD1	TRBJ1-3	CASSLGGDRGGNTIYF	TGTGCCAGCAGCTTAGGGGGGGACAGAGGGGGAAACACCATATATTTT
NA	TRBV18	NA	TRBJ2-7	CASSPARYEQYF	TGTGCCAGCTCGCCAGCGCGGTACGAGCAGTACTTC
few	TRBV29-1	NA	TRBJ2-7	CSVQTGANEQYF	TGCAGCGTTCAAACCGGGGCAAACGAGCAGTACTTC
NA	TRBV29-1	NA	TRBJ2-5	CSVRSDQETQYF	TGCAGCGTTCGGTCCGACCAAGAGACCCAGTACTTC
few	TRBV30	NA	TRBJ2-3	CAWSEALAQYF	TGTGCCTGGAGTGAGGCTTTGGCGCAGTATTTT
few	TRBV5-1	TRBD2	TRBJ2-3	CASSLIGRAGDTQYF	TGCGCCAGCAGCTTAATCGGGAGGGCCGGAGATACGCAGTATTTT
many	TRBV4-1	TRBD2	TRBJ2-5	CASSLSGIDQETQYF	TGCGCCAGCAGCCTGAGCGGGATCGACCAAGAGACCCAGTACTTC
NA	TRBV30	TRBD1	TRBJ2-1	CAWSAGQGNNEQFF	TGTGCCTGGAGTGCGGGACAGGGGAACAATGAGCAGTTCTTC
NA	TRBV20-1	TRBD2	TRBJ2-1	CSAPSGRGGNEQFF	TGCAGTGCTCCCAGCGGGAGGGGGGGCAATGAGCAGTTCTTC
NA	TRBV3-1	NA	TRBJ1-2	CASSKEVRAANYGYTF	TGTGCCAGCAGCAAAGAGGTCAGGGCCGCTAACTATGGCTACACCTTC